This passage covers 15 T cell receptor beta chains from one sample sequenced in a study of cytomegalovirus exposure and HLA in healthy donors listed by TCRdb under 2017. Library preparation used the immunoSEQ multiplex PCR assay. For the multiplex PCR, a mixture combining 60 forward primers for TCR Vbeta segments and 13 reverse primers for TCR Jbeta segments was used. Drawn from immuneACCESS, this table holds only the in-frame rearrangements with V and J called that TCRdb kept. Clones are partly lost; checked studies trace under half to an unresolved V gene and leave the rest unexplained. This sample is represented by approximately 190,000 clones; 70% of them were singletons. The top ten constitute 2.6% of the sample. Sequencing input: PBMCs. Receptor source: a man aged 40-55 years in good health and CMV-seropositive.

V gene TRBV28 combines with J gene TRBJ1-1; TRBD1 matches 9 bases. Trimming removed 8 bases from V and 5 bases from J; junction bases left unmatched: 9. Germline V gene lookup returns CDR1 MDHEN and CDR2 SYDVKM. The CDR3 spans 14 residues. CDR3 amino acids: CASWNRGRGTEAFF. The CDR3 DNA sequence: TGTGCCAGCTGGAACAGGGGGCGCGGAACTGAAGCTTTCTTT.

The chain carries TRBV11-2 and TRBJ2-7; 9 bases fit TRBD1. The CDR3 has 14 residues. The J segment lost 0 bases and the V segment lost 7 bases, leaving 4 bases of the junction unmatched. Germline CDR1 is SGHAT and CDR2 is FQNNGV. CDR3 in amino acids: CASTGTGSSYEQYF. CDR3 DNA: TGTGCCAGCACCGGGACAGGGAGCTCCTACGAGCAGTACTTC.

Notes on this clone: The sample holds other DNA sequences that translate to the same CDR3. This rearrangement joins TRBV6-5 to TRBJ1-2; 7 positions match TRBD1. V lost 5 bases, J lost 2 bases, and 2 bases stayed unmatched. The CDR3 sequence is 13 residues long. The germline CDR1 and CDR2 sequences are MNHEY and SVGAGI. CDR3 sequence (DNA): TGTGCCAGCAGTCAGACAGGGAACTATGGCTACACCTTC. Its protein product is CASSQTGNYGYTF.

The chain uses TRBV19 and TRBJ1-2; D is ambiguous. CDR3 length: 14 residues. CDR1 and CDR2 from the germline V gene are LNHDA and SQIVND (reference sequence). Trimming left V 0 bases short and J 4 bases short, with 9 bases between. The CDR3 is CASSIDLEGYGYTF. In nucleotides, the CDR3 is TGTGCCAGTAGTATAGATCTGGAGGGCTATGGCTACACCTTC.

This clone was recorded a few times. The J gene is TRBJ1-2, the V gene TRBV6-5; D is ambiguous. V shed 2 bases and J shed 8 bases, with 6 bases lying between them. Germline values: CDR1 MNHEY, CDR2 SVGAGI. The CDR3 extends over 11 amino acids. In DNA form, the CDR3 reads TGTGCCAGCAGTTACGAGGGCGGCTACACCTTC. It encodes CASSYEGGYTF.

This chain uses TRBV27 with TRBJ2-2, with 9 positions matching TRBD1. The trim removed 8 bases at V and 0 bases at J, leaving 10 bases unmatched. The CDR3 runs 17 residues. Germline CDR1 reads MNHEY; CDR2 reads SMNVEV (reference sequence). The CDR3 bases are TGTGCCAGCGGATTACAGGGGGCCAGCGCGAACACCGGGGAGCTGTTTTTT. It translates to CASGLQGASANTGELFF.

The rearrangement joins TRBV4-3 to TRBJ2-3; D uncertain. V shed 2 bases and J shed 5 bases, with 11 bases lying between them. The CDR3 contains 14 residues. Looked up from germline, CDR1 is LGHNA and CDR2 is YSLEER. The CDR3, as DNA: TGCGCCAGCAGCCAATCTTGGGCTCAAGATACGCAGTATTTT. It is translated as CASSQSWAQDTQYF.

The chain joins TRBV2 to TRBJ1-2, with 11 positions matching TRBD1. V lost 4 bases, J lost 2 bases, and 9 bases stayed unmatched. Germline CDR1 SNHLY, CDR2 FYNNEI. CDR3 length: 17 amino acids. The CDR3 region is CASSVGQGARRNYGYTF. The CDR3 DNA reads as TGTGCCAGCAGTGTAGGACAGGGGGCTCGTCGAAACTATGGCTACACCTTC.

J is TRBJ1-2 and V is TRBV28; D might be TRBD1 (5 bases). Looked up from germline, CDR1 is MDHEN and CDR2 is SYDVKM. Trimming left V 6 bases short and J 2 bases short, with 13 bases between. This CDR3 has 14 amino acids. As DNA, the CDR3 is TGTGCCAGCAGACCGGGCCGACAGAACTATGGCTACACCTTC. Translation gives CASRPGRQNYGYTF.

The J gene is TRBJ1-2, the V gene TRBV18, with a possible D match to TRBD1 (5 bases). Trimming pared 4 bases from V and 0 bases from J, leaving 12 bases between. The length of the CDR3 is 15 residues. Looked up from germline, CDR1 is KGHSH and CDR2 is LQKENI. As DNA, the CDR3 is TGTGCCAGCTCACGCGGGACTGCAGCTAACTATGGCTACACCTTC. As protein: CASSRGTAANYGYTF.

This chain links TRBV4-1 with TRBJ1-5, with unresolved D. The germline V gene encodes CDR1 MGHRA and CDR2 YSYEKL. Trimming took 3 bases from V and 8 from J, leaving 8 bases between them. The CDR3 is made up of 12 amino acids. The CDR3 sequence: CASSQPGEPQHF. The CDR3 coding sequence is TGCGCCAGCAGCCAGCCCGGGGAGCCCCAGCATTTT.

The chain joins TRBV27 to TRBJ2-5; TRBD2 agrees at 10 bases. Looked up from germline, CDR1 is MNHEY and CDR2 is SMNVEV (reference sequence). The CDR3 is made up of 14 amino acids. The V gene end was trimmed by 5 bases and the J gene end by 7 bases; junction bases not matched to a gene: 7. The CDR3 nucleotides read TGTGCCAGCAGTCCCCGGACTAGCGGAGGGACCCAGTACTTC. It specifies CASSPRTSGGTQYF.

This clone was seen a few times. The gene calls are TRBV19 and TRBJ1-3; 8 bases fit TRBD1. Trimming took 5 bases from V and 2 from J; bases not matched to a gene: 2. The germline V gene encodes CDR1 LNHDA and CDR2 SQIVND (reference sequence). This CDR3 spans 14 amino acids. This chain's CDR3 is CASSHRGAGNTIYF. CDR3 bases: TGTGCCAGTAGTCACAGGGGGGCTGGAAACACCATATATTTT.

The chain is built from TRBV6-6 and TRBJ1-5; the match to TRBD1 covers 7 bases. V gave up 3 bases and J gave up 0 bases; unmatched junction bases: 2. The length of the CDR3 is 15 residues. Germline-derived CDR1 and CDR2 are MNHNY and SVGAGI (reference sequence). This CDR3 is CASSYRQGSNQPQHF. CDR3 nucleotides: TGTGCCAGCAGTTATCGACAGGGTAGCAATCAGCCCCAGCATTTT.

This clone showed up just a few times. The rearrangement uses TRBV4-1 and TRBJ2-4; D is undetermined. The CDR3 length is 15 residues. V lost 3 bases and J 0 bases, leaving 9 bases between the germline ends. Germline CDR1 reads MGHRA; CDR2 reads YSYEKL. CDR3 amino acids: CASSQTQVAKNIQYF. The CDR3 DNA reads TGCGCCAGCAGCCAGACACAAGTAGCCAAAAACATTCAGTACTTC.